The 27 T cell receptor beta chains in this list originate from one sample, sequenced in a study of T-cell memory formation after mild COVID-19. Via MiXCR, TCRdb re-called the 5' RACE reads, giving one row per CDR3 protein. The table records about 160,000 distinct CDR3 sequences, less than 40% of them present only once. Sequenced sample: PBMCs or a T cell subset sorted from them (not recorded which). Receptor source: an adult woman who had mild COVID-19 (a few samples of this study predate the infection). Cell type and time point are not known.

This clonotype was detected a few times. The V gene is TRBV11-3, the J gene TRBJ2-1; TRBD1 is a possible D gene (5 bases). The CDR3 contains 12 residues. The germline V gene has CDR1 SGHNT and CDR2 YENEEA. V was cut by 6 bases and J by 10 bases, with 13 bases left in between. CDR3 in DNA: TGTGCCAGCAGGTCAGGGTCGGACGAGCAGTTCTTC. Its translation: CASRSGSDEQFF. The full variable domain, rest sourced from reference TRBV11-3 and TRBJ2-1, is EAGVVQSPRYKIIEKKQPVAFWCNPISGHNTLYWYLQNLGQGPELLIRYENEEAVDDSQLPKDRFSAERLKGVDSTLKIQPAELGDSAVYLCASRSGSDEQFFGPGTRLTVL.

The J gene is TRBJ1-1, the V gene TRBV7-9; no firm D call. Germline V gives CDR1 SEHNR, CDR2 FQNEAQ (reference sequence). With 5 bases removed from V and 5 bases from J, the gap between germline ends came to 12 bases. There are 13 residues in the CDR3. Here the CDR3 reads CASSHFSGTEAFF. Here the CDR3 DNA reads TGTGCCAGCAGCCATTTTTCGGGGACTGAAGCTTTCTTT.

The CDR3 DNA sequence: TGCGCCAGCAGCCAAGATCCAGGGATAAACACTGAAGCTTTCTTT. Protein product: CASSQDPGINTEAFF. The chain employs TRBV4-1 and TRBJ1-1; possibly TRBD1 for D (5 bases). The CDR3 totals 15 residues. The germline V gene has CDR1 MGHRA and CDR2 YSYEKL. Trimming shortened V by 0 bases and J by 2 bases, and 10 bases separated the two germline ends.

This chain connects TRBV27 to TRBJ2-5; D is possibly TRBD2 (5 bases). This CDR3 is 14 amino acids long. V lost 3 bases to trimming and J lost 5 bases, with 13 bases between them. The germline V gene has CDR1 MNHEY and CDR2 SMNVEV (reference sequence). CDR3 sequence: CASSFREGGETQYF. The CDR3 DNA reads TGTGCCAGCAGTTTTCGGGAAGGCGGGGAGACCCAGTACTTC.

This clonotype was detected a few times. This rearrangement joins TRBV4-3 to TRBJ2-7, with 9 bases identical to TRBD2. The CDR3 has 16 amino acids. Germline CDR1 and CDR2: LGHNA and YSLEER. The ends lost 4 bases at V and 6 bases at J; junction bases unmatched: 13. The CDR3 loop is CASSPNSGRTLSEQYF. CDR3 sequence (DNA): TGCGCCAGCAGCCCTAACAGCGGGAGGACCCTCAGCGAGCAGTACTTC.

This clonotype was seen only a few times. The V and J genes are TRBV6-5 and TRBJ1-2; D call uncertain. The CDR3 length is 15 residues. Germline V gives CDR1 MNHEY, CDR2 SVGAGI. V was trimmed by 4 bases and J by 7 bases, leaving 19 bases between them. CDR3 protein: CASSSLLGGEPGYTF. The CDR3 region has the DNA TGTGCCAGCAGTTCCCTCCTCGGCGGGGAACCTGGCTACACCTTC.

This clonotype is judged medium-sized. The rearrangement links TRBV2 to TRBJ2-2, with D uncertain. The CDR3 is 13 amino acids. Germline V gene data show CDR1 as SNHLY and CDR2 as FYNNEI. Deletions cut 4 bases from V and 7 bases from J, with 10 bases between. CDR3 loop: CASSARVVGELFF. CDR3 coding DNA: TGTGCCAGCAGTGCCCGGGTTGTCGGGGAGCTGTTTTTT.

V and J are TRBV21-1 and TRBJ1-5; TRBD1 reflects the table's D call only, with no check against the DNA. TRBV21-1 is deemed a pseudogene. The CDR3 totals 16 residues. CDR3 bases: TGTGCCAGCAGCAAAGATGGGCGGGGGCTTCGTCAGCCCCAGCATTTT. Translating gives CASSKDGRGLRQPQHF.

The rearrangement joins TRBV11-2 to TRBJ2-1; the match to TRBD2 covers 11 bases. The junction had 5 bases not matched to a gene; V was cut back by 5 bases and J by 5 bases. This CDR3 has 15 residues. Germline V gene lookup returns CDR1 SGHAT and CDR2 FQNNGV. This CDR3 is CASSRGLADNNEQFF. The CDR3 nucleotides are TGTGCCAGCAGCCGGGGACTAGCGGACAACAATGAGCAGTTCTTC.

V gene TRBV4-3 combines with J gene TRBJ2-7, with a weak D call TRBD2 (6 bases). The V end lost 0 bases, the J end lost 4 bases, and 25 bases lay between the germline ends. There are 19 residues in the CDR3. Germline CDR1 LGHNA, CDR2 YSLEER. The CDR3 sequence: CASSQDGPGTCPWSYEQYF. DNA of the CDR3: TGCGCCAGCAGCCAAGATGGGCCAGGGACTTGTCCCTGGTCGTACGAGCAGTACTTC.

The chain combines TRBV6-5 with TRBJ1-2, with 7 bases that match TRBD1. The CDR3 length is 14 residues. In germline, CDR1 is MNHEY, CDR2 SVGAGI. J lost 7 bases, V lost 8 bases, and 13 bases had no gene match. CDR3 sequence: CASSGGAVPSGYTF. The CDR3 DNA reads TGTGCCAGCTCAGGGGGAGCAGTTCCCAGTGGCTACACCTTC.

The rearrangement links TRBV5-1 to TRBJ2-1; D might be TRBD2 (6 bases). Germline lookup yields CDR1 SGHRS and CDR2 YFSETQ. The CDR3 has 15 amino acids. Trimming shortened V by 7 bases and J by 0 bases, and 14 bases separated the two germline ends. The CDR3 bases are TGCGCCAGCTCGGAGGGTTCGAGCTCCTACAATGAGCAGTTCTTC. Protein product: CASSEGSSSYNEQFF.

With respect to this clonotype: The junction departs from the called germline gene at one end, perhaps through a read error. The V call is TRBV5-1, the J call TRBJ2-3; 9 bases are shared with TRBD1. Germline assignment: CDR1 SGHRS and CDR2 YFSETQ. This CDR3 region has 12 residues. The CDR3 reads CASSQPGQGTNF. The CDR3 nucleotides read TGCGCCAGCAGCCAGCCAGGACAGGGGACGAATTTT.

This clonotype was detected only a few times. The rearrangement links TRBV4-1 to TRBJ2-5; D possibly matches TRBD1 or TRBD2 (5 bases each). Germline V lookup: CDR1 MGHRA, CDR2 YSYEKL. CDR3 size: 16 residues. V was cut by 4 bases and J by 2 bases, with 17 bases left in between. This chain's CDR3 is CASSLGPGTLQETQYF. The DNA for the CDR3 is TGCGCCAGCAGCCTTGGGCCCGGGACCTTACAAGAGACCCAGTACTTC.

The rearrangement uses TRBV20-1 and TRBJ1-1, with a tentative D call TRBD1 (5 bases). The CDR3 totals 14 residues. Germline V gene lookup returns CDR1 DFQATT and CDR2 SNEGSKA (reference sequence). Trimming pared 4 bases from V and 2 bases from J, leaving 14 bases between. CDR3 protein: CSATRGDYNTEAFF. CDR3 sequence (DNA): TGCAGTGCTACAAGAGGGGACTACAACACTGAAGCTTTCTTT.

This clonotype was observed a few times. V is TRBV28 and J is TRBJ2-3; a weak D match, TRBD1 (5 bases). CDR1 and CDR2 (germline): MDHEN, SYDVKM. With 3 bases removed from V and 5 bases from J, the gap between germline ends came to 15 bases. The CDR3 totals 15 residues. The CDR3 spells CASSFSRQGGDTQYF. DNA of the CDR3: TGTGCCAGCAGTTTCTCGCGGCAGGGTGGAGATACGCAGTATTTT.

V gene TRBV19 combines with J gene TRBJ1-1, with 7 bases that match TRBD1. Germline CDR1 is LNHDA and CDR2 is SQIVND (reference sequence). The CDR3 totals 13 residues. V dropped 6 bases and J dropped 1; count of bases not matched to a gene: 2. CDR3 bases: TGTGCCAGTAGAAGGACAGGGAACACTGAAGCTTTCTTT. This translates into CASRRTGNTEAFF.

This clonotype came up a few times. The CDR3 is CASSYTGNTEAFF. CDR3 DNA: TGTGCCAGCAGTTACACAGGGAACACTGAAGCTTTCTTT. V and J are TRBV6-2 or TRBV6-3 and TRBJ1-1, with D maybe TRBD1 (5 bases). Germline loops: CDR1 MNHEY, CDR2 SVGEGT. This CDR3 region has 13 residues. Trimming shortened V by 2 bases and J by 1 base, and 5 bases separated the two germline ends.

J is TRBJ2-5 and V is TRBV7-6, with 13 bases identical to TRBD2. Per the germline V gene, CDR1 is SGHVS and CDR2 is FNYEAQ. V lost 5 bases to trimming and J lost 1 base; unmatched junction nucleotides: 10. CDR3 length: 18 residues. The CDR3 sequence is CASSKGLAGALFQETQYF. The CDR3 region has the DNA TGTGCCAGCAGCAAAGGACTAGCGGGGGCTTTATTCCAAGAGACCCAGTACTTC.

V usage is TRBV5-1 and J usage is TRBJ2-7, with TRBD1 matching 9 bases. This CDR3 region has 15 residues. V lost 0 bases to trimming and J lost 3 bases; unmatched junction nucleotides: 4. Per the germline V gene, CDR1 is SGHRS and CDR2 is YFSETQ. This chain's CDR3 is CASSLERDRDYEQYF. The CDR3 bases are TGCGCCAGCAGCTTGGAACGGGACAGGGACTACGAGCAGTACTTC.

This clonotype was counted between two and nine times. The chain joins TRBV2 to TRBJ2-1; possibly TRBD1 for D (5 bases). Per germline, CDR1 SNHLY and CDR2 FYNNEI. V lost 4 bases and J 0 bases, leaving 13 bases between the germline ends. There are 16 residues in the CDR3. In DNA form, the CDR3 reads TGTGCCAGCAGTGTCGACAGCACGAGCTCCTACAATGAGCAGTTCTTC. It specifies CASSVDSTSSYNEQFF.

There are a few counts of this clonotype. The chain has TRBV27 and TRBJ2-5; D not resolved. This CDR3 contains 16 residues. Looked up from germline, CDR1 is MNHEY and CDR2 is SMNVEV (reference sequence). With 3 bases removed from V and 1 base from J, the gap between germline ends came to 15 bases. This chain's CDR3 is CASSLKPNPTQETQYF. CDR3 bases: TGTGCCAGCAGTTTGAAGCCTAACCCCACCCAAGAGACCCAGTACTTC.

The chain uses TRBV4-1 and TRBJ1-2; no reliable D call. From germline, CDR1 is MGHRA and CDR2 YSYEKL. This CDR3 comprises 12 residues. Trimming cost V 5 bases and J 2 bases, with 6 bases left between them. The CDR3 protein is CASSGENYGYTF. CDR3 DNA: TGCGCCAGCAGCGGAGAGAACTATGGCTACACCTTC.

The V call is TRBV7-7, the J call TRBJ2-3; either TRBD1 or TRBD2 may fit D (5 bases each). V was pared by 4 bases and J by 3 bases, with 14 bases between. This CDR3 has 15 residues. The V gene's germline CDR1 is SSHAT and CDR2 FNYEAQ (reference sequence). The CDR3 DNA is TGTGCCAGCAGCTCTAGTGGGGGTGCAACAGATACGCAGTATTTT. It translates to CASSSSGGATDTQYF.

The chain couples TRBV6-2 or TRBV6-3 to TRBJ2-4; a possible D gene is TRBD1 (5 bases). This CDR3 has 16 amino acids. Germline loops: CDR1 MNHEY, CDR2 SVGEGT. V was cut by 2 bases and J by 0 bases, with 11 bases left in between. The CDR3 spells CASSYGASVAKNIQYF. The CDR3 DNA sequence: TGTGCCAGCAGTTACGGGGCCAGCGTAGCCAAAAACATTCAGTACTTC.

The chain recombines TRBV29-1 with TRBJ2-3, with a tentative D call TRBD1 (6 bases). The CDR3 length is 14 residues. The V and J ends lost 3 bases and 3 bases respectively, with 13 bases between them. Germline V gives CDR1 SQVTM, CDR2 ANQGSEA. CDR3 in amino acids: CSVESGVGTDTQYF. The CDR3 nucleotides read TGCAGCGTTGAGTCAGGGGTCGGAACAGATACGCAGTATTTT.

CDR3 sequence reads: CASSLSREWEQYF. The CDR3 DNA reads as TGTGCCAGCAGTTTGTCGCGGGAGTGGGAGCAGTACTTC. The chain recombines TRBV12-3 or TRBV12-4 with TRBJ2-7; 7 bases fit TRBD2. Trimming took 3 bases from V and 7 from J; bases not matched to a gene: 6. The CDR3 runs to 13 residues.